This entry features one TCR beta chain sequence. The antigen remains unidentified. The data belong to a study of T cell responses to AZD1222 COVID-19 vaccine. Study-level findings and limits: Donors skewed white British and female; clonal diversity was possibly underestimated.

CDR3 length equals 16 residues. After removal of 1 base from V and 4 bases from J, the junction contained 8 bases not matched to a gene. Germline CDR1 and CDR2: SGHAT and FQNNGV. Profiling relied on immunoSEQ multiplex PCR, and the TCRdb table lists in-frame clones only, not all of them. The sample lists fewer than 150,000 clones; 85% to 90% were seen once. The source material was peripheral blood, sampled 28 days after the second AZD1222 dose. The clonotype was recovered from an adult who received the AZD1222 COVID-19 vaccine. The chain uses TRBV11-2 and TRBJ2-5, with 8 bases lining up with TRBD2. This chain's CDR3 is CASSLGRAGERETQYF. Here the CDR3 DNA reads TGTGCCAGCAGCTTAGGTCGAGCGGGAGAGCGAGAGACCCAGTACTTC.